The 19 T cell receptor beta chains below all came from one sample that was sequenced in a study of CD8 T cells in ankylosing spondylitis. TCRdb independently ran MiXCR on the 5' RACE reads; one entry per CDR3 protein. The sample has over 25,000 distinct CDR3 sequences; 12% to 15% are singletons. Sequenced material: blood. The origin of the receptors is a male donor with ankylosing spondylitis or in good health (not recorded which).

V usage is TRBV5-1 and J usage is TRBJ2-2; a weak D match, TRBD2 (5 bases). Germline CDR1 and CDR2: SGHRS and YFSETQ. Trimming removed 0 bases at V and 1 base at J, with 7 bases between. The CDR3 consists of 15 residues. CDR3 nucleotides: TGCGCCAGCAGCTTGGACGGGGTGAACACCGGGGAGCTGTTTTTT. Translation gives CASSLDGVNTGELFF.

V gene TRBV19 combines with J gene TRBJ2-2, with 10 nucleotides matching TRBD1. V trimming: 5 bases; J trimming: 7 bases; junction bases outside the gene matches: 4. Germline V gene sequence: CDR1 LNHDA, CDR2 SQIVND (reference sequence). The CDR3 consists of 14 residues. The CDR3 nucleotides read TGTGCCAGTAGTCGACAGGGGGCGATCGGGGAGCTGTTTTTT. Residues: CASSRQGAIGELFF.

This clonotype has just a few counts. V is TRBV28 and J is TRBJ1-5; tentatively, D is TRBD1 (6 bases). The germline V gene encodes CDR1 MDHEN and CDR2 SYDVKM. The CDR3 contains 14 residues. V was shortened by 2 bases and J by 7 bases, with 12 bases between the two germline ends. The DNA for the CDR3 is TGTGCCAGCAGTTTAGGGGGCGCGGGGCAGCCCCAGCATTTT. Translation gives CASSLGGAGQPQHF.

The chain carries TRBV6-2 or TRBV6-3 and TRBJ2-2; 8 bases match TRBD1. CDR1 MNHEY and CDR2 SVGEGT come from the germline V gene. The CDR3 has 15 residues. V lost 5 bases to trimming and J lost 5 bases; unmatched junction nucleotides: 7. The chain's CDR3 is CASSPRGPETGELFF. The CDR3 DNA is TGTGCCAGCAGTCCCAGGGGGCCGGAGACCGGGGAGCTGTTTTTT.

V gene TRBV15 combines with J gene TRBJ2-3; D ambiguous. The CDR3 length is 15 residues. V was shortened by 0 bases and J by 0 bases, with 7 bases between the two germline ends. Germline V gene sequence: CDR1 LNHNV, CDR2 YYDKDF (reference sequence). CDR3 sequence reads: CATSRDSLSTDTQYF. The CDR3 nucleotides are TGTGCCACCAGCAGAGATTCTCTTAGCACAGATACGCAGTATTTT. Variable domain in full (rest from reference TRBV15 and TRBJ2-3): DAMVIQNPRYQVTQFGKPVTLSCSQTLNHNVMYWYQQKSSQAPKLLFHYYDKDFNNEADTPDNFQSRRPNTSFCFLDIRSPGLGDTAMYLCATSRDSLSTDTQYFGPGTRLTVL.

Of note for this clonotype: Germline is not matched at one junction end, which may reflect a read error. The J gene is TRBJ2-2, the V gene TRBV4-1; D is undetermined. This CDR3 is built from 13 residues. Germline V gene lookup returns CDR1 MGHRA and CDR2 YSYEKL. In DNA, the CDR3 is TGCGCCACCAGCCAAATTAACACCGGGGAGCTGTTTTTT. Its protein is CATSQINTGELFF.

This chain links TRBV7-2 with TRBJ2-3; a weak D match, TRBD2 (5 bases). The CDR3 is 15 residues long. CDR1 is SGHTA, CDR2 FQGNSA, per germline. Between the trimmed V and J ends, which lost 0 bases and 0 bases, there was a span of 7 bases. CDR3 in amino acids: CASSLAPSSTDTQYF. CDR3 nucleotide sequence: TGTGCCAGCAGCTTAGCCCCTAGCAGCACAGATACGCAGTATTTT.

This clonotype has only a few counts. The chain employs TRBV3-1 and TRBJ1-1; the D gene is possibly TRBD1 (5 bases). The CDR3 sequence is 14 residues long. Germline V gene data show CDR1 as LGHDT and CDR2 as YNNKEL (reference sequence). The V gene lost 5 bases and the J gene lost 1 base, with 11 bases spanning the gap. CDR3 region: CASSDTGRNTEAFF. CDR3 DNA: TGTGCCAGCAGCGACACGGGGCGGAACACTGAAGCTTTCTTT.

The chain recombines TRBV28 with TRBJ2-7; TRBD1 matches at 7 bases. Germline loops: CDR1 MDHEN, CDR2 SYDVKM. Germline trimming cut 11 bases from V and 6 bases from J; bases unmatched to any gene: 16. The CDR3 covers 14 residues. The CDR3 nucleotides read TGTGCCGGATCGGGACAGTCCGAGGGCGGCGAGCAGTACGTC. Its protein is CAGSGQSEGGEQYV.

This chain joins TRBV7-3 and TRBJ2-5; TRBD2 aligns across 10 bases. Per germline, CDR1 SGHTA and CDR2 FQGTGA. Germline trimming cut 7 bases from V and 3 bases from J; bases unmatched to any gene: 2. This CDR3 has 13 residues. CDR3: CASILAGEETQYF. The CDR3 DNA reads TGTGCCAGCATCCTAGCGGGAGAAGAGACCCAGTACTTC.

This clonotype was detected a few times. The chain carries TRBV5-1 and TRBJ2-1, with D possibly TRBD1 on 6 matching bases. Looked up from germline, CDR1 is SGHRS and CDR2 is YFSETQ. The CDR3 loop spans 13 amino acids. Trimming took 4 bases from V and 5 from J, leaving 10 bases between them. CDR3 sequence reads: CASSPGQNNEQFF. The CDR3 DNA reads as TGCGCCAGCAGCCCGGGACAAAACAATGAGCAGTTCTTC.

J is TRBJ1-4 and V is TRBV28; weak D call: TRBD1 (5 bases). Germline CDR1 is MDHEN and CDR2 is SYDVKM. Trimming pared 6 bases from V and 8 bases from J, leaving 16 bases between. CDR3 length: 14 amino acids. This chain's CDR3 is CASSPTGGWEKLFF. CDR3 DNA sequence: TGTGCCAGCAGCCCTACGGGGGGGTGGGAAAAACTGTTTTTT. The full variable domain, in which reference TRBV28 and TRBJ1-4 provide the parts outside the CDR3, is DVKVTQSSRYLVKRTGEKVFLECVQDMDHENMFWYRQDPGLGLRLIYFSYDVKMKEKGDIPEGYSVSREKKERFSLILESASTNQTSMYLCASSPTGGWEKLFFGSGTQLSVL.

This clonotype was detected only a few times. The V gene is TRBV29-1, the J gene TRBJ1-1; possible D gene TRBD1, 5 bases. The CDR3 spans 12 residues. V shed 1 base and J shed 4 bases, with 7 bases lying between them. The germline CDR1 and CDR2 sequences are SQVTM and ANQGSEA. CDR3: CSVEGQGTEAFF. The CDR3 DNA is TGCAGCGTTGAAGGGCAGGGCACTGAAGCTTTCTTT.

The CDR3, as DNA: TGTGCCAGCAGCCCGGGACAGCCACCCTACGAGCAGTACGTC. It codes for CASSPGQPPYEQYV. This sequence joins TRBV7-2 and TRBJ2-7; 7 bases align to TRBD1. Germline trimming cut 5 bases from V and 2 bases from J; bases unmatched to any gene: 6. CDR1 and CDR2 (germline): SGHTA, FQGNSA. The CDR3 has 14 amino acids.

The rearrangement uses TRBV4-2 and TRBJ2-2; no definite D call. V lost 8 bases to trimming and J lost 2 bases, with 15 bases between them. Germline V gene lookup returns CDR1 LGHNA and CDR2 YNFKEQ. The CDR3 consists of 15 residues. The CDR3 region is CASGDTYLNTGELFF. In DNA, the CDR3 is TGTGCCAGCGGTGACACTTACCTAAACACCGGGGAGCTGTTTTTT.

This clonotype was observed a handful of times. The chain employs TRBV28 and TRBJ2-1; 9 nucleotides match TRBD2. Germline V lookup: CDR1 MDHEN, CDR2 SYDVKM. The ends lost 5 bases at V and 4 bases at J; junction bases unmatched: 6. This CDR3 contains 15 residues. CDR3 DNA: TGTGCCAGCAGTCGGCGCGGGAGGGGATACAATGAGCAGTTCTTC. Protein: CASSRRGRGYNEQFF. The whole variable domain, remainder taken from reference TRBV28 and TRBJ2-1, is DVKVTQSSRYLVKRTGEKVFLECVQDMDHENMFWYRQDPGLGLRLIYFSYDVKMKEKGDIPEGYSVSREKKERFSLILESASTNQTSMYLCASSRRGRGYNEQFFGPGTRLTVL.

This clonotype appeared once. J is TRBJ2-2 and V is TRBV7-3, with TRBD2 identical over 7 bases. Germline V gives CDR1 SGHTA, CDR2 FQGTGA. The CDR3 has 14 residues. V shed 5 bases, J shed 4 bases, and the junction held 4 bases outside the gene matches. CDR3 sequence: CASSQTGGTGELFF. The CDR3 DNA reads as TGTGCCAGCAGCCAAACGGGAGGCACCGGGGAGCTGTTTTTT.

V usage is TRBV4-3 and J usage is TRBJ2-1; 8 positions agree with TRBD2. The CDR3 is made up of 14 amino acids. Trimming cost V 1 base and J 7 bases; bases outside gene matches: 3. Germline V lookup: CDR1 LGHNA, CDR2 YSLEER. The CDR3 reads CASSQAGGQNEQFF. The CDR3 DNA reads as TGCGCCAGCAGCCAAGCGGGGGGGCAGAATGAGCAGTTCTTC.

This clonotype has a handful of counts. This chain links TRBV20-1 with TRBJ1-4; D perhaps matches TRBD1 (6 bases). The CDR3 covers 13 residues. CDR1 DFQATT and CDR2 SNEGSKA come from the germline V gene (reference sequence). Trimming removed 3 bases at V and 8 bases at J, with 13 bases between. CDR3 DNA: TGCAGTGCTAGTTCGGGGGCCGTGGAAAAACTGTTTTTT. This gives the protein CSASSGAVEKLFF.